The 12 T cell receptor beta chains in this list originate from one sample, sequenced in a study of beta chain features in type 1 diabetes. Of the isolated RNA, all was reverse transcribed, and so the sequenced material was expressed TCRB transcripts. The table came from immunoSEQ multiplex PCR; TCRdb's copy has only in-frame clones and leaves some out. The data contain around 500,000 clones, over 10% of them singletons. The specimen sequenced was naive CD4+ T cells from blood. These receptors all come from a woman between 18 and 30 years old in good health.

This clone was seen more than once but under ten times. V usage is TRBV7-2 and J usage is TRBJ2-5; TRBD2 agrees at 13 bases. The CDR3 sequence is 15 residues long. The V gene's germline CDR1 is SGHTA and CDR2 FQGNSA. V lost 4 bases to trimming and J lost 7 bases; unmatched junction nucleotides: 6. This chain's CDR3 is CASSSTSGGPGTQYF. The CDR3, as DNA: TGTGCCAGCAGCTCGACTAGCGGGGGGCCCGGGACCCAGTACTTC.

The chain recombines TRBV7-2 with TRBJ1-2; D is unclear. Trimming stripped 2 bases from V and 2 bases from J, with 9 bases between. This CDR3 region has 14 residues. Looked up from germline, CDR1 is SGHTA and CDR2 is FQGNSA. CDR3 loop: CASSLSRSNYGYTF. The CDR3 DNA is TGTGCCAGCAGCTTATCTCGCTCCAACTATGGCTACACCTTC.

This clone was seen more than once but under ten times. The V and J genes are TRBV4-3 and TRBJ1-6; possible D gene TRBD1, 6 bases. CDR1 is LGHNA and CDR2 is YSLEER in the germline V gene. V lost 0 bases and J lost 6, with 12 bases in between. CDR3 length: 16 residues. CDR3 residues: CASSQDPTGSNSPLHF. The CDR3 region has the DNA TGCGCCAGCAGCCAAGACCCCACAGGGTCTAATTCACCCCTCCACTTT.

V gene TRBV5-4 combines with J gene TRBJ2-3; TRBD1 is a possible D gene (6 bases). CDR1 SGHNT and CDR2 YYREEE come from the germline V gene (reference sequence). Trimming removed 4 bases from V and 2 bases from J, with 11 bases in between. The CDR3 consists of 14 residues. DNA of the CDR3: TGTGCCAGCAGCAGGGCAGGGGACACAGATACGCAGTATTTT. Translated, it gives CASSRAGDTDTQYF. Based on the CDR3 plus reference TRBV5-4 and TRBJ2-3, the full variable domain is ETGVTQSPTHLIKTRGQQVTLRCSSQSGHNTVSWYQQALGQGPQFIFQYYREEENGRGNFPPRFSGLQFPNYSSELNVNALELDDSALYLCASSRAGDTDTQYFGPGTRLTVL.

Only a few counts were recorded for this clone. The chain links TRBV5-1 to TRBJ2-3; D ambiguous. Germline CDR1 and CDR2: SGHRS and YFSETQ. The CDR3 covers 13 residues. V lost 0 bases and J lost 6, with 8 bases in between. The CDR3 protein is CASSLVPQDTQYF. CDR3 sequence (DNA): TGCGCCAGCAGCTTGGTCCCTCAGGATACGCAGTATTTT.

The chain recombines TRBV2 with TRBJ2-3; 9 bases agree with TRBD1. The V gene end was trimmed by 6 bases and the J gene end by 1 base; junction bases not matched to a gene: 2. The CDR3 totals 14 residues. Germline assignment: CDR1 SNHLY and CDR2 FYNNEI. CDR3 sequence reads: CASRRTGGTDTQYF. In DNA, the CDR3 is TGTGCCAGCAGAAGGACAGGGGGCACAGATACGCAGTATTTT.

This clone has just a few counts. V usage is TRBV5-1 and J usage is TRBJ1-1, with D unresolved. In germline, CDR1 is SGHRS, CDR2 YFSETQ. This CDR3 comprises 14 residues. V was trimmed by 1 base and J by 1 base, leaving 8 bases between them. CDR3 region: CASSLFPENTEAFF. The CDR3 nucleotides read TGCGCCAGCAGCTTGTTCCCGGAGAACACTGAAGCTTTCTTT. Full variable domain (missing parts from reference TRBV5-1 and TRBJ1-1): KAGVTQTPRYLIKTRGQQVTLSCSPISGHRSVSWYQQTPGQGLQFLFEYFSETQRNKGNFPGRFSGRQFSNSRSEMNVSTLELGDSALYLCASSLFPENTEAFFGQGTRLTVV.

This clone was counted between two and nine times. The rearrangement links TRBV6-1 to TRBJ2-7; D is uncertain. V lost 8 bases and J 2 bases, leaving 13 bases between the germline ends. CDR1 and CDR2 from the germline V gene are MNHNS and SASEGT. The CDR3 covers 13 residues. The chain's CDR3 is CASRSTPAYEQYV. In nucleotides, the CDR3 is TGTGCCAGCCGGTCGACGCCGGCCTACGAGCAGTACGTC.

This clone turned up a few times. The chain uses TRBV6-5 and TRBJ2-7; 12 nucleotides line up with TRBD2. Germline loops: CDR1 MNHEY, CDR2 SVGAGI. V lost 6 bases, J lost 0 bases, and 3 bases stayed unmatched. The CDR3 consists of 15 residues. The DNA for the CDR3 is TGTGCCAGCAGAGGGACTAGCGGGCCCTCCTACGAGCAGTACTTC. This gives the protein CASRGTSGPSYEQYF.

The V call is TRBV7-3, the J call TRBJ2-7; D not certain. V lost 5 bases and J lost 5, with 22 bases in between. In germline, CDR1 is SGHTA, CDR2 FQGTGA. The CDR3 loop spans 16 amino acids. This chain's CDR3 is CASSLPDHGLIDEQYV. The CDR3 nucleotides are TGTGCCAGCAGCCTGCCGGACCACGGCTTAATCGACGAGCAGTACGTC.

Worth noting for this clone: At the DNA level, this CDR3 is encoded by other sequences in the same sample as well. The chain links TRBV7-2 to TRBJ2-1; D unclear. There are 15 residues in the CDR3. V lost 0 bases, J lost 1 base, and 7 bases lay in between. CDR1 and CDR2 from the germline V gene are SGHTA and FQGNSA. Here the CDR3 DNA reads TGTGCCAGCAGCTTAGCAGGACCTTCCTACAATGAGCAGTTCTTC. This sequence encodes CASSLAGPSYNEQFF.

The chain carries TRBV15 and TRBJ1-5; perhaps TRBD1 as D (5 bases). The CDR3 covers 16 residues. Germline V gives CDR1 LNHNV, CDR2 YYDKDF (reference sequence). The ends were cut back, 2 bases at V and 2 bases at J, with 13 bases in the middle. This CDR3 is CATSRSLGGGNQPQHF. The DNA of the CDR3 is TGTGCCACCAGCAGATCTCTGGGGGGAGGCAATCAGCCCCAGCATTTT. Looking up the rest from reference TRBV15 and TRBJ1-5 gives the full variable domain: DAMVIQNPRYQVTQFGKPVTLSCSQTLNHNVMYWYQQKSSQAPKLLFHYYDKDFNNEADTPDNFQSRRPNTSFCFLDIRSPGLGDTAMYLCATSRSLGGGNQPQHFGDGTRLSIL.